The clone carrying this T cell receptor (beta chain) has a handful of counts. The antigen is not known. CDR1 KGHDR and CDR2 SFDVKD come from the germline V gene. The CDR3 has 14 residues. Trimming stripped 3 bases from V and 0 bases from J, with 8 bases between. This entry is derived from a study of identical twins. A single record per CDR3 protein comes from TCRdb applying MiXCR to the 5' RACE reads. The table has 700,000 to 950,000 distinct CDR3 sequences, roughly an eighth seen once. Study conclusions and caveats: Without tracking the same donors, conclusions rested on cross-sectional statistical analysis.

The sample was also linked to a second study, of yellow fever vaccine responses in identical twins.

This chain uses TRBV24-1 with TRBJ2-7; a possible D gene is TRBD2 (6 bases). This receptor was identified in a woman under 30 in good health. The sample was PBMCs. The CDR3 loop is CATSDQTSSYEQYF. CDR3 DNA: TGTGCCACCAGTGATCAGACTAGCTCCTACGAGCAGTACTTC.